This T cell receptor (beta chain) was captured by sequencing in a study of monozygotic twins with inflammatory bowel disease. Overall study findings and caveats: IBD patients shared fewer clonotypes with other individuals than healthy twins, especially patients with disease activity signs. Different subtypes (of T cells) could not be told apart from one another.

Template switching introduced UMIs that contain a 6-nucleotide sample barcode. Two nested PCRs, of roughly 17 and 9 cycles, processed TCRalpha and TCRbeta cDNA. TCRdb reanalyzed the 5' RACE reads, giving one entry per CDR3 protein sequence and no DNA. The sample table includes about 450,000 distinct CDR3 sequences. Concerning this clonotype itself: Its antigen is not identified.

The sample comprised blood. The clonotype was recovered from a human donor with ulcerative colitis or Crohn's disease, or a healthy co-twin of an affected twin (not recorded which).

CDR3 residues: CASSLGAGGEDTQYF. V is TRBV5-1 and J is TRBJ2-3; TCRdb proposes TRBD2, but this gene call is untestable without DNA. Looked up from germline, CDR1 is SGHRS and CDR2 is YFSETQ. This CDR3 comprises 15 residues.